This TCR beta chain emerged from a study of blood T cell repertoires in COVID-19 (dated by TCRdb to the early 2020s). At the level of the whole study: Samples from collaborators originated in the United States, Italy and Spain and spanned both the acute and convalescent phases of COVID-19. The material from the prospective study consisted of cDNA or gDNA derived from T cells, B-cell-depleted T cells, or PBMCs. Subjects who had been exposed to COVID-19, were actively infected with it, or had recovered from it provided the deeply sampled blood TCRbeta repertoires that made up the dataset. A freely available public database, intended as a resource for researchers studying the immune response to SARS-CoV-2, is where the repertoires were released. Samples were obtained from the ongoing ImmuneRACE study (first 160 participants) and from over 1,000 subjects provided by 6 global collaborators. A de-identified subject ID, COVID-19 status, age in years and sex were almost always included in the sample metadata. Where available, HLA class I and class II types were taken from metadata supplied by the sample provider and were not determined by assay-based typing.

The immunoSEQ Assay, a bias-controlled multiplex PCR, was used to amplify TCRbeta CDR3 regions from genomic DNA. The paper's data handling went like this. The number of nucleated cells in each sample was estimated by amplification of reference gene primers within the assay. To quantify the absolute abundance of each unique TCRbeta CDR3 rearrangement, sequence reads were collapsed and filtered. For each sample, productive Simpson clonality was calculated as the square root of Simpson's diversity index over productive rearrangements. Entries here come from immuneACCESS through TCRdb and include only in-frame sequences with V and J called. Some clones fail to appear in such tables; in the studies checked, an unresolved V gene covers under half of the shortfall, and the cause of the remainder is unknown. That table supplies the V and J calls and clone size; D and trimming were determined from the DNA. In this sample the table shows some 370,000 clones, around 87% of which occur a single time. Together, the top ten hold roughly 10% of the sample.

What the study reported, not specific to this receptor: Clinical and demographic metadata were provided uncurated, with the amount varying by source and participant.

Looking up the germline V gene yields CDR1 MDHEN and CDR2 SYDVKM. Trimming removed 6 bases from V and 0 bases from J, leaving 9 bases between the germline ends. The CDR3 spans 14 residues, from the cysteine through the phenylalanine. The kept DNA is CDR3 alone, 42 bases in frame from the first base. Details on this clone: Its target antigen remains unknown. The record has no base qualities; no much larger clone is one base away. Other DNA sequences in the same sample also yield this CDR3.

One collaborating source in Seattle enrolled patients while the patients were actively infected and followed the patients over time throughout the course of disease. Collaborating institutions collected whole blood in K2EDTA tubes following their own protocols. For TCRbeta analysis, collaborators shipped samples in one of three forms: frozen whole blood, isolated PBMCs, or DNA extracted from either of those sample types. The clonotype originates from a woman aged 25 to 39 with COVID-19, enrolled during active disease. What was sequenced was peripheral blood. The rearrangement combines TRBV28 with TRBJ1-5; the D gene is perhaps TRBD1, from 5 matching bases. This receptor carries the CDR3 CASSLDNSNQPQHF. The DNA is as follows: TGTGCCAGCAGCCTGGACAATAGCAATCAGCCCCAGCATTTT.